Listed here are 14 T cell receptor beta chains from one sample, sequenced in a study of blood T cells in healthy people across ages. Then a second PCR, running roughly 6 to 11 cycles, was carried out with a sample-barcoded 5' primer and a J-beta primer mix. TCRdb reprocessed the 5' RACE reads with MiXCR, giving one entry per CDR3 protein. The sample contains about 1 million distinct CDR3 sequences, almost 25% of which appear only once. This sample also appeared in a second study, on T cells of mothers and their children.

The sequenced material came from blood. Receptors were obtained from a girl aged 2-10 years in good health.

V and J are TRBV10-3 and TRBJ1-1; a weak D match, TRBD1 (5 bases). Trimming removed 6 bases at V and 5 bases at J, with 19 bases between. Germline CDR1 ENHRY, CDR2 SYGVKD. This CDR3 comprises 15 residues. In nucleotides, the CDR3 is TGTGCCATCAGCTCCTCAGGGCCAGGCGGGACTGAAGCTTTCTTT. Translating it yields CAISSSGPGGTEAFF.

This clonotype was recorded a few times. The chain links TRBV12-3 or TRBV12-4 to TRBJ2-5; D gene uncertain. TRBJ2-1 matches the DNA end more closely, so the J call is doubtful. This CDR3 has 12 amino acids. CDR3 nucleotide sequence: TGTGCCAGCAGCCACCAATGGGGTGAGCAGTTCTTC. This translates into CASSHQWGEQFF.

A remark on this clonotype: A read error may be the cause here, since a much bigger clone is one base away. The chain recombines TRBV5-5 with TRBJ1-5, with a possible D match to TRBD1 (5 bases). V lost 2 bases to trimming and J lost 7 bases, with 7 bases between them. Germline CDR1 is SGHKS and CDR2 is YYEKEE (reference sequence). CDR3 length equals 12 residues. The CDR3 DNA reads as TGTGCCAGCAGCTTAGGGGAGCAGCCCCAGCATTTT. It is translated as CASSLGEQPQHF.

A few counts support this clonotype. The DNA of the CDR3 is TGTGCCAGCAGCTTAAGAATGAGGGGGGGCCACACTGAAGCTTTCTTT. Its protein product is CASSLRMRGGHTEAFF. The rearrangement links TRBV7-9 to TRBJ1-1, with D maybe TRBD1 (6 bases). The V gene's germline CDR1 is SEHNR and CDR2 FQNEAQ (reference sequence). V was pared by 2 bases and J by 3 bases, with 16 bases between. The CDR3 spans 16 residues.

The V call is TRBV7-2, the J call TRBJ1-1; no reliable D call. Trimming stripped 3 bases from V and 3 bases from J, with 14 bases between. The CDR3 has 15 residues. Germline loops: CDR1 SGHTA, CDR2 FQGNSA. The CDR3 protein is CASSFIIGWDTEAFF. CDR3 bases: TGTGCCAGCAGCTTTATCATTGGCTGGGACACTGAAGCTTTCTTT.

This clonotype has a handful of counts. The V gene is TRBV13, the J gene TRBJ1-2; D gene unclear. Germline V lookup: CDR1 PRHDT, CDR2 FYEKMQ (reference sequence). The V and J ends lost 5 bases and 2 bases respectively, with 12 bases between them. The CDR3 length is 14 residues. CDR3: CASSHRAGNYGYTF. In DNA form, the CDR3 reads TGTGCCAGCAGCCATAGAGCAGGAAACTATGGCTACACCTTC.

For the CDR3, the DNA is TGTGCCAGCAGCAAGGGAAGCTTGAACGAAAAACTGTTTTTT. As protein: CASSKGSLNEKLFF. The chain recombines TRBV5-5 with TRBJ1-4; D is ambiguous. V dropped 4 bases and J dropped 8 bases, with 15 bases sitting between them. Germline CDR1 reads SGHKS; CDR2 reads YYEKEE (reference sequence). The CDR3 consists of 14 residues.

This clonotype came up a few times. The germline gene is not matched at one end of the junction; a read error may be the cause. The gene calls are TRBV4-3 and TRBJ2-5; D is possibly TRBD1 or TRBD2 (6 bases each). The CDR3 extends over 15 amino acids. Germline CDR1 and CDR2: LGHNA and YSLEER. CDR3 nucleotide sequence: TGCGCCAGCAGCCAAGTGAAGGGGGGCCAGGCACCCAACAACTTC. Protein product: CASSQVKGGQAPNNF.

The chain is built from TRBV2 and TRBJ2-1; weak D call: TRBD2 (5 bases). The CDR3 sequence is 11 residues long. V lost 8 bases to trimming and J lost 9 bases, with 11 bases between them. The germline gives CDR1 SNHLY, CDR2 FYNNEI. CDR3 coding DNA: TGTGCCAGCGGCGCCGGGATTGAGCAGTTCTTC. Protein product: CASGAGIEQFF. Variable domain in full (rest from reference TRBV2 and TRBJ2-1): EPEVTQTPSHQVTQMGQEVILRCVPISNHLYFYWYRQILGQKVEFLVSFYNNEISEKSEIFDDQFSVERPDGSNFTLKIRSTKLEDSAMYFCASGAGIEQFFGPGTRLTVL.

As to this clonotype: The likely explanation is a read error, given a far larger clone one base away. Here the CDR3 DNA reads TGTGCCAGCAGCTTGTTGGGGCACACTGAAGCTTTCTTT. It translates to CASSLLGHTEAFF. The chain has TRBV5-4 and TRBJ1-1; weak D call: TRBD1 (5 bases). This CDR3 region has 13 residues. CDR1 and CDR2 from the germline V gene are SGHNT and YYREEE (reference sequence). With 1 base removed from V and 3 bases from J, the gap between germline ends came to 7 bases.

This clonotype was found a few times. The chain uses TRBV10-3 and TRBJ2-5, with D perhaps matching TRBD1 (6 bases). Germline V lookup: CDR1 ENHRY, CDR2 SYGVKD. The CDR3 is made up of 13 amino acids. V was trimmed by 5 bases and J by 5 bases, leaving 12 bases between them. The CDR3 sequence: CAISRPRGETQYF. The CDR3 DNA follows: TGTGCCATCAGTCGACCCAGGGGTGAGACCCAGTACTTC.

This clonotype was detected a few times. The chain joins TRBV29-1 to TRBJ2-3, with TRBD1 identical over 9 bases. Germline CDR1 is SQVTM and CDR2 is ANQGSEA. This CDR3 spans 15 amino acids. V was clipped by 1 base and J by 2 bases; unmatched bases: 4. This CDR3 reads CSVEGTGVSTDTQYF. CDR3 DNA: TGCAGCGTTGAAGGGACAGGGGTCTCCACAGATACGCAGTATTTT.

DNA for the CDR3: TGTGCCAGCAGAGAAGGACAGGGGAGAGAGCAGTACTTC. This translates into CASREGQGREQYF. V usage is TRBV28 and J usage is TRBJ2-5, with TRBD1 matching over 9 bases. Germline-derived CDR1 and CDR2 are MDHEN and SYDVKM. The CDR3 spans 13 residues. V shed 6 bases and J 11 bases; nucleotides not matched to a gene: 10.

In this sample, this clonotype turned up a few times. The CDR3 DNA reads as TGCAGCGTTCTGCCGACAGGGTACCAAGAGACCCAGTACTTC. This encodes CSVLPTGYQETQYF. The rearrangement joins TRBV29-1 to TRBJ2-5, with 7 bases identical to TRBD1. From germline, CDR1 is SQVTM and CDR2 ANQGSEA. V was pared by 5 bases and J by 0 bases, with 6 bases of the junction left unmatched. The CDR3 consists of 14 residues.